The 26 T cell receptor beta chains given below trace back to one sample, sequenced in a study of CD8+ T cells in alopecia areata. TCR sequencing used cDNA made by reverse transcription of extracted RNA. Produced via immunoSEQ multiplex PCR; TCRdb's table is partial and in-frame only. The sample carries over 150,000 clones, around 50% recorded once. The source was CD4+ T cells sorted from blood, collected at week 0. These receptors were collected from a human donor with alopecia areata.

This clone was counted only a few times. This chain joins TRBV9 and TRBJ1-2; 8 bases are shared with TRBD1. V trimming: 3 bases; J trimming: 7 bases; junction bases outside the gene matches: 8. CDR1 and CDR2 from the germline V gene are SGDLS and YYNGEE. This CDR3 has 14 residues. The CDR3 region is CASSGTDRAAGYTF. The DNA for the CDR3 is TGTGCCAGCAGCGGAACGGACAGGGCTGCTGGCTACACCTTC.

The CDR3 nucleotides are TGCGCCAGCAGCATCCAGACAGTGATAGGCACTGAAGCTTTCTTT. Protein sequence: CASSIQTVIGTEAFF. J is TRBJ1-1 and V is TRBV5-1, with D perhaps TRBD1 (5 bases). V lost 4 bases and J 4 bases, leaving 17 bases between the germline ends. This CDR3 has 15 amino acids. Germline loops: CDR1 SGHRS, CDR2 YFSETQ.

This clone was counted only a few times. This chain uses TRBV28 with TRBJ2-1; no definite D call. V lost 6 bases and J lost 9, with 6 bases in between. Looked up from germline, CDR1 is MDHEN and CDR2 is SYDVKM. The CDR3 consists of 10 residues. DNA for the CDR3: TGTGCCAGCAGGGGGTTTGAGCAGTTCTTC. It translates to CASRGFEQFF.

V usage is TRBV29-1 and J usage is TRBJ1-1; D gene ambiguous. V was shortened by 4 bases and J by 0 bases, with 9 bases between the two germline ends. This CDR3 region has 13 residues. In germline, CDR1 is SQVTM, CDR2 ANQGSEA. For the CDR3, the DNA is TGCAGCGTTGTTGGACTGATGAACACTGAAGCTTTCTTT. This gives the protein CSVVGLMNTEAFF.

The J gene is TRBJ2-7, the V gene TRBV6-1, with D perhaps matching TRBD2 (6 bases). The CDR3 is made up of 12 amino acids. Trimming took 8 bases from V and 3 from J, leaving 11 bases between them. Germline-derived CDR1 and CDR2 are MNHNS and SASEGT. CDR3 DNA sequence: TGTGCCAGCGGGGACTTTGGCTACGAGCAGTACTTC. This sequence encodes CASGDFGYEQYF.

This chain links TRBV30 with TRBJ2-7, with no clear D. The CDR3 loop spans 12 amino acids. Germline-derived CDR1 and CDR2 are GTSNPN and SVGIG (reference sequence). The germline V and J ends were trimmed by 3 bases and 3 bases, with 9 bases remaining between them. Written as DNA, the CDR3 is TGTGCCTGGAGGCGCTTCAACTACGAGCAGTACTTC. Its translation: CAWRRFNYEQYF. Variable domain in full (rest from reference TRBV30 and TRBJ2-7): SQTIHQWPATLVQPVGSPLSLECTVEGTSNPNLYWYRQAAGRGLQLLFYSVGIGQISSEVPQNLSASRPQDRQFILSSKKLLLSDSGFYLCAWRRFNYEQYFGPGTRLTVT.

This clone has a handful of counts. The chain joins TRBV7-2 to TRBJ2-7; a possible D gene is TRBD2 (5 bases). Trimming left V 5 bases short and J 3 bases short, with 17 bases between. CDR3 size: 15 residues. Germline V gives CDR1 SGHTA, CDR2 FQGNSA. The CDR3 DNA reads as TGTGCCAGCAGCCCCTCGTTCGGGAAAAGCTACGAGCAGTACTTC. The encoded protein is CASSPSFGKSYEQYF.

Concerning this clone itself: Mismatch with germline at one junction end may stem from a read error. The CDR3 nucleotides read TGTGCCTGGACGGGGATCTCTGGGGCCAACATCCTGACTTTC. It codes for CAWTGISGANILTF. V and J are TRBV30 and TRBJ2-6; D could derive from TRBD1 or TRBD2 (5 bases each). This CDR3 spans 14 amino acids. CDR1 and CDR2 from the germline V gene are GTSNPN and SVGIG (reference sequence).

The chain uses TRBV15 and TRBJ1-5; D might be TRBD1 (5 bases). Germline values: CDR1 LNHNV, CDR2 YYDKDF (reference sequence). The CDR3 sequence is 16 residues long. Trimming removed 0 bases from V and 6 bases from J, with 15 bases in between. The CDR3 reads CATSRDKGAQSQPQHF. The CDR3 nucleotides read TGTGCCACCAGCAGAGATAAAGGGGCGCAGAGTCAGCCCCAGCATTTT.

The chain joins TRBV4-2 to TRBJ1-6, with D possibly matching TRBD1 (5 bases). The V gene's germline CDR1 is LGHNA and CDR2 YNFKEQ. The CDR3 contains 15 residues. V was clipped by 1 base and J by 7 bases, with 11 bases between them. The DNA of the CDR3 is TGTGCCAGCAGCCAAGGCTATAGGGGCAATTCACCCCTCCACTTT. This sequence encodes CASSQGYRGNSPLHF.

This rearrangement joins TRBV7-9 to TRBJ1-2; D is uncertain. Per the germline V gene, CDR1 is SEHNR and CDR2 is FQNEAQ (reference sequence). This CDR3 has 12 residues. The V end lost 2 bases, the J end lost 8 bases, and 9 bases lay between the germline ends. The CDR3 nucleotides read TGTGCCAGCAGCTTACAGGAAATGGGCTACACCTTC. Protein product: CASSLQEMGYTF.

This chain joins TRBV27 and TRBJ1-5; TRBD1 agrees at 10 bases. Trimming took 3 bases from V and 4 from J; bases not matched to a gene: 3. This CDR3 is 15 amino acids long. CDR1 and CDR2 from the germline V gene are MNHEY and SMNVEV (reference sequence). The CDR3 DNA follows: TGTGCCAGCAGTTTCGGACAGGGGGGTAATCAGCCCCAGCATTTT. Encoded protein: CASSFGQGGNQPQHF.

The chain carries TRBV7-6 and TRBJ2-2; unclear D gene. The CDR3 has 15 amino acids. The ends were cut back, 5 bases at V and 3 bases at J, with 13 bases in the middle. CDR1 is SGHVS and CDR2 is FNYEAQ in the germline V gene. CDR3 sequence: CASSPLTSYTGELFF. CDR3 DNA: TGTGCCAGCAGCCCACTGACATCTTACACCGGGGAGCTGTTTTTT.

The genes are TRBV27 and TRBJ2-1; perhaps TRBD2 as D (5 bases). CDR1 is MNHEY, CDR2 SMNVEV, per germline (reference sequence). The CDR3 extends over 13 amino acids. V gave up 5 bases and J gave up 9 bases, with 14 bases separating them. CDR3 bases: TGTGCCAGCAGTCCTCCCGGGGTAGGTGAGCAGTTCTTC. Translating it yields CASSPPGVGEQFF.

This chain connects TRBV6-5 to TRBJ1-2, with D perhaps matching TRBD1 (5 bases). Germline V gene sequence: CDR1 MNHEY, CDR2 SVGAGI. V lost 2 bases, J lost 8 bases, and 12 bases lay in between. The CDR3 sequence is 13 residues long. For the CDR3, the DNA is TGTGCCAGCAGTTACGGGGCAGAGAGCGGCTACACCTTC. It translates to CASSYGAESGYTF.

The chain employs TRBV7-9 and TRBJ1-2; 8 bases align to TRBD1. CDR1 is SEHNR and CDR2 is FQNEAQ in the germline V gene (reference sequence). The CDR3 runs to 13 residues. The J segment lost 6 bases and the V segment lost 5 bases, leaving 5 bases of the junction unmatched. The CDR3 protein is CASSERTGNGYTF. Here the CDR3 DNA reads TGTGCCAGCAGCGAAAGGACAGGGAATGGCTACACCTTC.

V and J are TRBV5-1 and TRBJ2-5; no definite D call. The ends were cut back, 1 base at V and 3 bases at J, with 7 bases in the middle. Germline V CDR1 and CDR2: SGHRS, YFSETQ. CDR3 length: 13 amino acids. The CDR3 sequence is CASSLTNEETQYF. The CDR3 bases are TGCGCCAGCAGCTTGACAAACGAAGAGACCCAGTACTTC. Variable domain in full (rest from reference TRBV5-1 and TRBJ2-5): KAGVTQTPRYLIKTRGQQVTLSCSPISGHRSVSWYQQTPGQGLQFLFEYFSETQRNKGNFPGRFSGRQFSNSRSEMNVSTLELGDSALYLCASSLTNEETQYFGPGTRLLVL.

Concerning this clone: This is likely an artifact of a read error, given a far larger clone one base away. CDR3 sequence: CASSYPLVGGTEAFF. The CDR3 DNA is TGTGCCAGCAGTTACCCTTTAGTTGGGGGCACTGAAGCTTTCTTT. The J gene is TRBJ1-1, the V gene TRBV6-5, with D perhaps TRBD1 (5 bases). Germline CDR1 MNHEY, CDR2 SVGAGI. With 2 bases removed from V and 4 bases from J, the gap between germline ends came to 14 bases. The CDR3 covers 15 residues.

This clone was seen only a few times. The chain joins TRBV10-3 to TRBJ2-3; D gene uncertain. There are 13 residues in the CDR3. In germline, CDR1 is ENHRY, CDR2 SYGVKD. Between the trimmed V and J ends, which lost 0 bases and 8 bases, there was a span of 9 bases. The CDR3 coding sequence is TGTGCCATCAGTGAGTCGGCGGCTCCTACGCAGTATTTT. This gives the protein CAISESAAPTQYF.

This clone was found a few times. The rearrangement uses TRBV7-9 and TRBJ1-2, with a weak D call TRBD1 (6 bases). The CDR3 spans 13 residues. Germline CDR1 SEHNR, CDR2 FQNEAQ (reference sequence). Trimming shortened V by 5 bases and J by 7 bases, and 14 bases separated the two germline ends. The CDR3 DNA sequence: TGTGCCAGCAGCGTGGACAGTTTCGGTGGCTACACCTTC. This gives the protein CASSVDSFGGYTF.

This sequence joins TRBV6-5 and TRBJ1-2; 8 bases agree with TRBD1. Germline CDR1 is MNHEY and CDR2 is SVGAGI. CDR3 length: 15 amino acids. The J segment lost 8 bases and the V segment lost 0 bases, leaving 8 bases of the junction unmatched. The CDR3 spells CASSYSSGQARGYTF. The DNA of the CDR3 is TGTGCCAGCAGTTACTCGTCGGGACAGGCGAGGGGCTACACCTTC.

This clone was observed a handful of times. The CDR3 coding sequence is TGTGCCTGGAGTCAGGCCAGGAACACCGGGGAGCTGTTTTTT. As protein: CAWSQARNTGELFF. This chain links TRBV30 with TRBJ2-2; D gene ambiguous. This CDR3 comprises 14 residues. Germline CDR1 reads GTSNPN; CDR2 reads SVGIG (reference sequence). V gave up 2 bases and J gave up 1 base, with 8 bases separating them.

This clone was observed a few times. The chain recombines TRBV7-2 with TRBJ1-1, with 7 bases matching TRBD1. The ends lost 5 bases at V and 7 bases at J; junction bases unmatched: 25. Germline V gene lookup returns CDR1 SGHTA and CDR2 FQGNSA. The CDR3 totals 19 residues. Here the CDR3 reads CASSGRGRDRGLWNYEAFF. In nucleotides, the CDR3 is TGTGCCAGCAGCGGACGAGGCCGGGACAGAGGGTTATGGAACTATGAAGCTTTCTTT.

V gene TRBV5-1 combines with J gene TRBJ1-2; 7 nucleotides agree with TRBD1. CDR1 and CDR2 from the germline V gene are SGHRS and YFSETQ. With 4 bases clipped from V and 8 bases from J, the junction kept 8 bases outside the gene matches. The CDR3 sequence is 13 residues long. The CDR3 loop reads CASSRDSPWGYTF. The CDR3 DNA reads TGCGCCAGCAGCAGGGACAGTCCATGGGGCTACACCTTC.

This clone was observed a handful of times. This sequence joins TRBV4-1 and TRBJ2-7; 8 positions match TRBD1. There are 14 residues in the CDR3. Germline V gene lookup returns CDR1 MGHRA and CDR2 YSYEKL. The ends lost 8 bases at V and 7 bases at J; junction bases unmatched: 13. As DNA, the CDR3 is TGCGCCAGCGCCGGGACAGGCAAGGTGGGAGAGCAGTACTTC. As protein: CASAGTGKVGEQYF.

The rearrangement links TRBV29-1 to TRBJ2-3; either TRBD1 or TRBD2 may fit D (5 bases each). Trimming left V 4 bases short and J 6 bases short, with 11 bases between. This CDR3 spans 12 amino acids. Germline assignment: CDR1 SQVTM and CDR2 ANQGSEA. The CDR3 is CSVVGVNDTQYF. Here the CDR3 DNA reads TGCAGCGTTGTGGGGGTAAACGATACGCAGTATTTT.